A selection of T cell receptor beta chains follows, all from one sample in a study of blood T cell repertoires in COVID-19. Data came from immunoSEQ multiplex PCR; TCRdb stores just in-frame clones and leaves some out. The sample records about 170,000 clones, approximately 90% being singletons. The source material was peripheral blood. The source is a man between 18 and 35 years old with active or convalescent COVID-19. CDR3s include the opening cysteine and the closing phenylalanine or tryptophan. The order of the fields is J gene, V gene, clone size, D gene, CDR3 protein, CDR3 DNA. A D gene is named only where the DNA matches it firmly. Clone size is not always given. Where it is, it says once, few, many or a class for expanded clones.

>TRBJ1-1|TRBV5-1|once|NA
CASSSTGSRRNTEAFF
TGCGCCAGCAGCTCTACAGGGTCGAGAAGGAACACTGAAGCTTTCTTT
>TRBJ2-1|TRBV7-2|NA|NA
CASRQTLSSYNEQFF
TGTGCCAGCAGGCAGACACTGAGCTCCTACAATGAGCAGTTCTTC
>TRBJ1-1|TRBV5-4|NA|NA
CASSPDPYRHEAFF
TGTGCCAGCAGCCCAGATCCATACAGGCATGAAGCTTTCTTT
>TRBJ1-1|TRBV9|NA|NA
CASSAASRGNTEAFF
TGTGCCAGCAGCGCCGCATCCAGGGGGAACACTGAAGCTTTCTTT
>TRBJ1-3|TRBV24-1|once|NA
CATSSPSGNTIYF
TGTGCCACCAGTAGCCCATCTGGAAACACCATATATTTT
>TRBJ2-3|TRBV27|NA|NA
CASTRADTQYF
TGTGCCAGCACCCGGGCAGATACGCAGTATTTT
>TRBJ1-4|TRBV24-1|NA|NA
CATHGGPNEKLFF
TGTGCCACCCACGGGGGGCCTAATGAAAAACTGTTTTTT
>TRBJ2-1|TRBV7-6|NA|TRBD2
CASSSYLAGMLYNEQFF
TGTGCCAGCAGCTCCTATTTAGCGGGAATGTTATACAATGAGCAGTTCTTC
>TRBJ2-5|TRBV10-3|NA|TRBD2
CAIGEGETQYF
TGTGCCATCGGGGAGGGGGAGACCCAGTACTTC
>TRBJ2-2|TRBV29-1|NA|NA
CSVESRGHMNTGELFF
TGCAGCGTTGAATCTCGTGGGCATATGAACACCGGGGAGCTGTTTTTT
>TRBJ2-5|TRBV7-2|NA|TRBD2
CASSSGTSQETQYF
TGTGCCAGCAGCTCAGGGACTAGCCAAGAGACCCAGTACTTC
>TRBJ2-3|TRBV11-2|NA|TRBD2
CASRLGLAGVSTDTQYF
TGTGCCAGCAGACTCGGACTAGCGGGAGTCAGCACAGATACGCAGTATTTT
>TRBJ1-2|TRBV6-5|NA|NA
CASSPTGVGLGGYTF
TGTGCCAGCAGTCCCACGGGGGTCGGATTAGGTGGCTACACCTTC
>TRBJ2-2|TRBV7-2|NA|NA
CASTTRGGPNTGELFF
TGTGCCAGCACCACTAGGGGGGGGCCGAACACCGGGGAGCTGTTTTTT
>TRBJ1-3|TRBV11-3|NA|NA
CASSYTTGNTIYF
TGTGCCAGCAGCTACACTACTGGAAACACCATATATTTT
>TRBJ2-5|TRBV7-7|NA|TRBD2
CASSLRTSGGVETQYF
TGTGCTAGCAGCTTAAGGACTAGCGGGGGGGTGGAGACCCAGTACTTC
>TRBJ1-2|TRBV15|NA|NA
CATSVAENYGYTF
TGTGCCACCAGCGTCGCGGAGAACTATGGCTACACCTTC
>TRBJ1-1|TRBV13|NA|TRBD1
CASSSGDRGRTEAFF
TGTGCCAGCAGCTCCGGAGACAGGGGGCGGACTGAAGCTTTCTTT
>TRBJ2-1|TRBV14|NA|TRBD2
CASSQDPVAGDLYNEQFF
TGTGCCAGCAGCCAAGATCCGGTAGCGGGAGACCTCTACAATGAGCAGTTCTTC
>TRBJ1-1|TRBV7-8|many|NA
CASGPREGNTEAFF
TGTGCCAGCGGTCCCAGGGAGGGAAACACTGAAGCTTTCTTT
>TRBJ1-6|TRBV27|NA|TRBD1
CASSPTLTGSSPLHF
TGTGCCAGCAGTCCTACGTTGACAGGGAGTTCACCCCTCCACTTT
>TRBJ2-7|TRBV19|once|NA
CASSHGGVPYEQYF
TGTGCCAGTAGCCACGGAGGGGTCCCCTACGAGCAGTACTTC
>TRBJ2-7|TRBV4-3|NA|NA
CASSQGTASYEQYF
TGCGCCAGCAGCCAAGGGACTGCATCCTACGAGCAGTACTTC
>TRBJ2-7|TRBV7-2|NA|TRBD2
CASSLLRGTSGSSYEQYF
TGTGCCAGCAGCTTACTTCGAGGGACTAGCGGCTCCTCCTACGAGCAGTACTTC
>TRBJ2-7|TRBV5-6|NA|NA
CASSQKNTGLLGLYEQYF
TGTGCCAGCAGCCAAAAAAACACAGGTCTCCTGGGCCTTTACGAGCAGTACTTC
>TRBJ2-1|TRBV24-1|once|NA
CATSEGGYSYNEQFF
TGTGCCACCAGTGAGGGGGGATACTCCTACAATGAGCAGTTCTTC
>TRBJ1-3|TRBV25-1|NA|NA
CASSALRGKVPTIYF
TGTGCCAGCAGTGCCCTCCGGGGGAAGGTTCCCACCATATATTTT
>TRBJ1-1|TRBV11-2|NA|TRBD1
CATQTGTGGNFLEAFF
TGTGCCACCCAAACAGGGACAGGGGGCAATTTTTTAGAAGCTTTCTTT
>TRBJ1-2|TRBV18|NA|NA
CASSPPGMAAGNYGYTF
TGTGCCAGCTCACCGCCCGGGATGGCGGCAGGCAACTATGGCTACACCTTC
>TRBJ2-7|TRBV7-9|NA|TRBD1
CASSLGPGQGYEQYF
TGTGCCAGCAGCTTAGGGCCGGGACAGGGTTACGAGCAGTACTTC
>TRBJ1-1|TRBV20-1|NA|TRBD1
CSASQGGYTEAFF
TGCAGTGCTAGTCAGGGGGGATACACTGAAGCTTTCTTT
>TRBJ2-2|TRBV11-3|few|NA
CASSLDTFTGELFF
TGTGCCAGCAGCCTGGACACATTCACCGGGGAGCTGTTTTTT
>TRBJ1-1|TRBV7-9|NA|NA
CAVREGTEAFF
TGTGCCGTAAGAGAGGGAACTGAAGCTTTCTTT
>TRBJ2-5|TRBV2|NA|NA
CASNTGEYQETQYF
TGTGCCTCGAATACGGGAGAGTACCAAGAGACCCAGTACTTC
>TRBJ1-2|TRBV10-1|NA|TRBD1
CASRGQGAGGYTF
TGCGCCAGCAGAGGACAGGGGGCAGGAGGCTACACCTTC
>TRBJ2-1|TRBV18|NA|TRBD2
CANSPWGGGHEQFF
TGTGCCAACTCACCATGGGGGGGAGGACATGAGCAGTTCTTC
>TRBJ2-7|TRBV7-2|NA|NA
CASSSFGEQYF
TGTGCCAGCAGCTCCTTCGGGGAGCAGTACTTC
>TRBJ1-5|TRBV4-1|once|TRBD1
CASSHPGGTGSNQPQHF
TGCGCCAGCAGCCACCCAGGGGGGACAGGGAGCAATCAGCCCCAGCATTTT
>TRBJ2-2|TRBV24-1|NA|TRBD1
CATSTGTGGTKPNTGELFF
TGTGCCACCAGCACCGGGACAGGGGGTACAAAGCCGAACACCGGGGAGCTGTTTTTT
>TRBJ1-1|TRBV7-9|NA|NA
CASSLLGGARGTEAFF
TGTGCCAGCAGCCTCCTCGGGGGGGCGCGGGGCACTGAAGCTTTCTTT
>TRBJ2-2|TRBV3-1/TRBV3-2|NA|TRBD2
CASSGWRGAGTGELFF
TGTGCCAGCAGCGGATGGCGGGGGGCGGGCACCGGGGAGCTGTTTTTT
>TRBJ1-3|TRBV7-2|NA|NA
CASSLDSGGSGNTIYF
TGTGCCAGCAGCTTAGACAGCGGGGGTTCTGGAAACACCATATATTTT
>TRBJ1-2|TRBV7-3|NA|NA
CASSPGRDYGYTF
TGTGCCAGCAGCCCTGGGCGGGACTATGGCTACACCTTC
>TRBJ2-3|TRBV6-2/TRBV6-3|NA|NA
CASSYSKGIPDTQYF
TGTGCCAGCAGTTACTCGAAGGGGATCCCAGATACGCAGTATTTT
>TRBJ2-1|TRBV10-3|NA|TRBD2
CAISESPAGGINEQFF
TGTGCCATCAGTGAGTCTCCCGCGGGGGGGATCAATGAGCAGTTCTTC
>TRBJ2-5|TRBV10-2|NA|NA
CASKEHGVTRGETQYF
TGCGCCAGCAAGGAGCACGGGGTGACCCGCGGGGAGACCCAGTACTTC
>TRBJ1-4|TRBV18|NA|TRBD1
CASSPSVGDSNEKLFF
TGTGCCAGCTCACCCTCCGTAGGGGACAGCAATGAAAAACTGTTTTTT
>TRBJ1-2|TRBV5-1|NA|TRBD1
CASSPTGGPNYGYTF
TGCGCCAGCAGCCCTACAGGGGGCCCGAACTATGGCTACACCTTC
>TRBJ1-2|TRBV6-4|NA|NA
CASSLGGYGYTF
TGTGCCAGCAGTTTAGGGGGCTATGGCTACACCTTC
>TRBJ2-1|TRBV11-2|NA|TRBD2
CASSSPGLAGVRVNEQFF
TGTGCCAGCAGCTCCCCGGGACTAGCGGGAGTTAGGGTGAATGAGCAGTTCTTC
>TRBJ2-2|TRBV24-1|NA|NA
CATWGPNTGELFF
TGTGCCACCTGGGGGCCGAACACCGGGGAGCTGTTTTTT
>TRBJ1-1|TRBV29-1|NA|TRBD1
CSVEGQGFTEAFF
TGCAGCGTTGAAGGACAGGGCTTCACTGAAGCTTTCTTT
>TRBJ2-2|TRBV12-3/TRBV12-4|few|NA
CASSGGAGGELFF
TGTGCCAGCAGTGGGGGGGCGGGCGGGGAGCTGTTTTTT
>TRBJ1-5|TRBV19|NA|NA
CASSDRPGLNQPQHF
TGTGCCAGTAGTGACCGACCAGGCCTTAATCAGCCCCAGCATTTT
>TRBJ1-1|TRBV28|NA|TRBD1
CASSNEVTGGLNTEAFF
TGTGCCAGCAGTAACGAGGTCACAGGGGGTTTGAACACTGAAGCTTTCTTT